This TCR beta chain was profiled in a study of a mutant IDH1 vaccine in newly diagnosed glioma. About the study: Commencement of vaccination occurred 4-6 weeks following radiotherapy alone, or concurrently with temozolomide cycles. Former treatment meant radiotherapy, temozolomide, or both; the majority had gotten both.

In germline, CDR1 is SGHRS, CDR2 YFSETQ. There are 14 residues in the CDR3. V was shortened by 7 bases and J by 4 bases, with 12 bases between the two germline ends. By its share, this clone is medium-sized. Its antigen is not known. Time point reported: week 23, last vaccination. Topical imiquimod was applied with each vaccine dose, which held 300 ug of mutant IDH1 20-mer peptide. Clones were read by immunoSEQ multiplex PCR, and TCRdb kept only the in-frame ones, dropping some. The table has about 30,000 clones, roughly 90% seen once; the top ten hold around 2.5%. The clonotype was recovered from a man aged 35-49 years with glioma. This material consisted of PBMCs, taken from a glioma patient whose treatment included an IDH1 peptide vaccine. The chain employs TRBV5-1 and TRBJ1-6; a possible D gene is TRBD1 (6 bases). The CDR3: CASRTTGYNSPLHF. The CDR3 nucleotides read TGCGCCAGCCGAACTACAGGGTATAATTCACCCCTCCACTTT.